Sequencing of this T cell receptor beta chain was carried out in a study of response to subunit inactivated influenza vaccine. Study results and limitations: The authors proposed limited new T cell recruitment per seasonal influenza vaccination.

TCRdb reprocessed the RT-PCR reads with MiXCR, giving one entry per CDR3 protein. The sample lists some 300,000 distinct CDR3 sequences, around 22% occurring once. CDR1 SGHRS and CDR2 YFSETQ come from the germline V gene. This CDR3 is built from 15 residues. Trimming at V came to 4 bases and at J to 6 bases, leaving 13 bases not matched to a gene. With respect to this clonotype: Antigen specificity is unknown.

The sequencing here drew on PBMCs from blood, taken 21 months after vaccination. This chain links TRBV5-1 with TRBJ2-7; 7 nucleotides agree with TRBD2. This clonotype originated in a man aged 45 to 70 who received an inactivated influenza vaccine. As DNA, the CDR3 is TGCGCCAGCAGCGCGGACTGGGGGGGAGGCTTCGAGCAGTACTTC. Translated: CASSADWGGGFEQYF.